The entry that follows covers one T cell receptor beta chain sequence. In the authors' workflow: By means of reference gene primer amplification, nucleated cell counts were estimated. Generated by immunoSEQ multiplex PCR, the TCRdb table keeps only in-frame clones and is missing some. V and J calls and clone size are copied from that table; D and trimming were computed from the DNA. The profile covers 200,000 or so clones, with roughly 84% appearing a single time and approximately 3% taken by the ten largest. This entry belongs to a study of blood T cell repertoires in COVID-19. Study background: Whether acute or convalescent, the COVID-19 samples came from the United States, Italy and Spain. T cells, B-cell-depleted T cells, or PBMCs provided the cDNA or gDNA that served as material.

The CDR3 has 18 residues. Germline CDR1 and CDR2: LNHNV and YYDKDF (reference sequence). The V and J ends lost 0 bases and 4 bases, in that order; junction bases with no gene match: 5. The J gene is TRBJ2-2, the V gene TRBV15, with 13 nucleotides matching TRBD2. The sequenced sample consisted of peripheral blood. The receptor comes from a woman in her thirties who had recovered from COVID-19. CDR3 in amino acids: CATSRDPRTSGSTGELFF. The CDR3, as DNA: TGTGCCACCAGCAGAGACCCAAGGACTAGCGGGAGCACCGGGGAGCTGTTTTTT.